This T cell receptor (beta chain) was identified during a study of metastatic and nonmetastatic thyroid tumors. Looking at the study overall: Repertoires from blood and tumor or nodule tissue of malignant and benign thyroid patients were compared.

Via MiXCR, TCRdb re-called the PCR reads. The sample lists 45,000 to 60,000 clones, under 20% occurring once. The trim removed 3 bases at V and 13 bases at J, leaving 27 bases unmatched. Germline V CDR1 and CDR2: KGHSH, LQKENI. The CDR3 is 19 amino acids. About this clone itself: The antigen is unknown.

All patients were treatment-naive before thyroid surgery. Whole-study results and caveats: The reported finding was significantly higher TCR beta diversity in malignant thyroid tumors relative to benign nodules, in blood and tumor.

The sequencing input was blood. V and J are TRBV18 and TRBJ2-3; 8 nucleotides line up with TRBD2. The TCR originated in a female donor with papillary thyroid cancer or a benign thyroid nodule (not recorded which). Some clones in this sample may be carry-over from other donors' samples. The DNA for the CDR3 is TGTGCCAGCTCACCTCCGGGACTAGTGGGAGTGAGACGGTCAGATAAGAAGTATTTT. Its protein product is CASSPPGLVGVRRSDKKYF. The whole variable domain, filled in from reference TRBV18 and TRBJ2-3, reads NAGVMQNPRHLVRRRGQEARLRCSPMKGHSHVYWYRQLPEEGLKFMVYLQKENIIDESGMPKERFSAEFPKEGPSILRIQQVVRGDSAAYFCASSPPGLVGVRRSDKKYFGPGTRLTVL.